This TCR beta chain was identified during a study of blood T cell repertoires in COVID-19. The wider study: Acute-phase and convalescent COVID-19 samples originated in the United States, Italy and Spain.

V lost 6 bases and J lost 2, with 16 bases in between. The CDR3 is 15 residues long. CDR1 and CDR2 (germline): KGHSH, LQKENI. Authors' processing steps: Nucleated cell counts were estimated from reference gene primer amplification. Assay: immunoSEQ multiplex PCR; the TCRdb copy retains only in-frame clones and omits some. V, J and clone size are taken as reported in that table, and D and trimming were inferred from the DNA itself. The sample has roughly 300,000 clones; 65% to 90% are singletons. On this clone itself: Other nucleotide sequences from this sample produce the same CDR3.

The material sequenced was peripheral blood. This chain uses TRBV18 with TRBJ2-5, with D perhaps TRBD1 (5 bases). This receptor was obtained from a human donor in a cohort sampled during active COVID-19. The CDR3, as DNA: TGTGCCAGCTCGCCCCCGTCAGGGCGGCAAGAGACCCAGTACTTC. Translating it yields CASSPPSGRQETQYF.